This T cell receptor beta chain was captured in a study of T cell clonotyping in hematopoietic cell transplantation. A few counts support this clone. What it recognizes is unknown. J lost 3 bases, V lost 0 bases, and 5 bases had no gene match. The CDR3 loop spans 16 amino acids. Germline assignment: CDR1 MRHNA and CDR2 SNTAGT. The table came from immunoSEQ multiplex PCR; TCRdb's copy has only in-frame clones and leaves some out. The profile shows about 5,700 clones, 85% to 95% of them singletons. Study-level points and caveats: At the given depth, recipient repertoires were over 95% de novo clonotypes. After transplant, recipient diversity fell while pathologically expanded clonotypes grew through day 180.

J is TRBJ2-3 and V is TRBV6-4; 8 bases are a match to TRBD1. This TCR was sampled from a female patient aged 50-59 years who had an allogeneic stem cell transplant from an unrelated donor, so T cells may come from the graft donor. Some clones in this sample may be carry-over from other donors' samples. Specimen: peripheral blood mononuclear cells, collected 100 days after allogeneic stem cell transplant. The CDR3 spells CASSDSYRGETDTQYF. DNA for the CDR3: TGTGCCAGCAGTGACTCATACAGGGGGGAGACAGATACGCAGTATTTT.